One and the same sample provided the 13 T cell receptor beta chains below, sequenced in a study of T cell responses to AZD1222 COVID-19 vaccine. The table came from immunoSEQ multiplex PCR; TCRdb's copy has only in-frame clones and leaves some out. The profile shows 25,000 to 35,000 clones, about 89% of them singletons. Sequenced here: peripheral blood, sampled on day 0 of AZD1222 vaccination. The receptor source for this set is an adult in good health.

V usage is TRBV7-9 and J usage is TRBJ2-5, with 8 bases fitting TRBD1. With V trimmed by 5 bases and J by 4 bases, 9 bases remained unmatched. The V gene's germline CDR1 is SEHNR and CDR2 FQNEAQ (reference sequence). The CDR3 is made up of 15 amino acids. The CDR3 region is CASSPGTGGLETQYF. The DNA of the CDR3 is TGTGCCAGCAGCCCCGGGACAGGAGGGTTAGAGACCCAGTACTTC.

The V gene is TRBV28, the J gene TRBJ2-2, with D maybe TRBD1 (6 bases). The V gene lost 5 bases and the J gene lost 1 base, with 11 bases spanning the gap. Germline V gene sequence: CDR1 MDHEN, CDR2 SYDVKM. This CDR3 spans 15 amino acids. CDR3: CASSDRSLNTGELFF. The CDR3, as DNA: TGTGCCAGCAGTGACAGGTCCTTGAACACCGGGGAGCTGTTTTTT. Full variable domain (missing parts from reference TRBV28 and TRBJ2-2): DVKVTQSSRYLVKRTGEKVFLECVQDMDHENMFWYRQDPGLGLRLIYFSYDVKMKEKGDIPEGYSVSREKKERFSLILESASTNQTSMYLCASSDRSLNTGELFFGEGSRLTVL.

V and J are TRBV19 and TRBJ2-1; D is uncertain. Germline CDR1 is LNHDA and CDR2 is SQIVND (reference sequence). V was clipped by 6 bases and J by 0 bases, with 6 bases between them. This CDR3 spans 13 amino acids. DNA for the CDR3: TGTGCCAGTAGCCCGAACTCCTACAATGAGCAGTTCTTC. It specifies CASSPNSYNEQFF.

The rearrangement uses TRBV2 and TRBJ2-6; 7 bases are shared with TRBD1. The CDR3 is 15 amino acids. Germline CDR1 is SNHLY and CDR2 is FYNNEI. V was clipped by 5 bases and J by 1 base; unmatched bases: 2. The CDR3 bases are TGTGCCAGCAGTCGACAGGGATCTGGGGCCAACGTCCTGACTTTC. This gives the protein CASSRQGSGANVLTF.

The chain uses TRBV7-2 and TRBJ2-1; TRBD2 matches at 7 bases. The germline V gene has CDR1 SGHTA and CDR2 FQGNSA. The CDR3 sequence is 14 residues long. J was trimmed by 2 bases and V by 5 bases; bases with no gene match: 3. CDR3 coding DNA: TGTGCCAGCAGCCCTGGACTAGCCTACAATGAGCAGTTCTTC. It codes for CASSPGLAYNEQFF.

This sequence joins TRBV5-5 and TRBJ2-1, with 11 bases identical to TRBD1. V was clipped by 4 bases and J by 4 bases; unmatched bases: 10. The germline V gene has CDR1 SGHKS and CDR2 YYEKEE (reference sequence). The CDR3 is made up of 17 amino acids. The CDR3 sequence: CASSKSRDRGFYNEQFF. CDR3 coding DNA: TGTGCCAGCAGCAAGAGCCGGGACAGGGGGTTTTACAATGAGCAGTTCTTC.

The chain joins TRBV24-1 to TRBJ2-1; TRBD1 is a possible D gene (6 bases). The germline V gene has CDR1 KGHDR and CDR2 SFDVKD. This CDR3 region has 17 residues. Trimming took 4 bases from V and 3 from J, leaving 18 bases between them. CDR3 residues: CATSDPSTGSYYNEQFF. In DNA, the CDR3 is TGTGCCACCAGTGACCCCAGTACAGGGTCCTACTACAATGAGCAGTTCTTC.

V and J are TRBV6-2 or TRBV6-3 and TRBJ1-6; D possibly corresponds to TRBD1 (5 bases). The CDR3 spans 16 residues. Germline CDR1 and CDR2: MNHEY and SVGEGT. The V gene lost 0 bases and the J gene lost 7 bases, with 13 bases spanning the gap. CDR3 sequence (DNA): TGTGCCAGCAGTTACTCGTCCGGGACGGAGAATTCACCCCTCCACTTT. This encodes CASSYSSGTENSPLHF.

The V call is TRBV6-2 or TRBV6-3, the J call TRBJ1-5; 7 bases match TRBD1. The germline V gene encodes CDR1 MNHEY and CDR2 SVGEGT. The CDR3 length is 15 residues. The junction had 5 bases not matched to a gene; V was cut back by 4 bases and J by 2 bases. The CDR3 reads CASSSQGGGNQPQHF. For the CDR3, the DNA is TGTGCCAGCAGTTCCCAGGGGGGCGGCAATCAGCCCCAGCATTTT.

The chain carries TRBV29-1 and TRBJ1-4; no firm D call. The CDR3 totals 19 residues. The germline V gene encodes CDR1 SQVTM and CDR2 ANQGSEA. The germline V and J ends were trimmed by 7 bases and 0 bases, with 27 bases remaining between them. The DNA for the CDR3 is TGCAGCGCTAAATATATGTCTGTGGGCGGGGTTTCAACTAATGAAAAACTGTTTTTT. This gives the protein CSAKYMSVGGVSTNEKLFF.

The CDR3 nucleotides read TGTGCCAGCAGTCAGGGATATTTCTATGGCTACACCTTC. Translating it yields CASSQGYFYGYTF. V usage is TRBV28 and J usage is TRBJ1-2, with D tentatively TRBD1 (5 bases). Trimming removed 5 bases at V and 4 bases at J, with 11 bases between. The length of the CDR3 is 13 residues. Germline CDR1 MDHEN, CDR2 SYDVKM.

V and J are TRBV7-3 and TRBJ1-3; D remains unclear. Germline-derived CDR1 and CDR2 are SGHTA and FQGTGA. The CDR3 has 16 amino acids. The V end lost 1 base, the J end lost 3 bases, and 13 bases lay between the germline ends. The CDR3 DNA reads TGTGCCAGCAGCTTAAACCCCCCCGCGGGTGGAAACACCATATATTTT. Translating gives CASSLNPPAGGNTIYF.

The genes are TRBV15 and TRBJ1-1; D is ambiguous. The CDR3 sequence is 13 residues long. Germline assignment: CDR1 LNHNV and CDR2 YYDKDF (reference sequence). Trimming removed 1 base from V and 4 bases from J, with 7 bases in between. This chain's CDR3 is CATSRVYSTEAFF. The CDR3 DNA sequence: TGTGCCACCAGCAGAGTATACAGCACTGAAGCTTTCTTT. The full variable domain, rest sourced from reference TRBV15 and TRBJ1-1, is DAMVIQNPRYQVTQFGKPVTLSCSQTLNHNVMYWYQQKSSQAPKLLFHYYDKDFNNEADTPDNFQSRRPNTSFCFLDIRSPGLGDTAMYLCATSRVYSTEAFFGQGTRLTVV.